This T cell receptor (beta chain) was documented in a study of cytomegalovirus exposure and HLA in healthy donors. In the study overall: Genotyping of more than 300 donors showed that roughly 83% belonged to the Caucasian-associated ancestry cluster. The study's findings and limits: According to an earlier analysis, most TCR beta V segments yielded productive rearrangements about 90% or about 30% of the time. A later analysis by the authors found several of the most significant clusters apparently linked to common viral pathogens. V- and J-gene trimming in TCR beta was tied to a missense DCLRE1C variant by an analysis performed later.

PCR was performed using 60 Vbeta and 13 Jbeta primers. Sequencing was performed with immunoSEQ multiplex PCR; in TCRdb, only in-frame clones are kept and a portion is missing. The profile shows 160,000 or so clones, roughly 81% of them singletons. A word on this clone: Its antigen is currently unknown.

The V end lost 8 bases, the J end lost 4 bases, and 17 bases lay between the germline ends. This CDR3 is built from 14 residues. Looked up from germline, CDR1 is MNHEY and CDR2 is SMNVEV (reference sequence). Sequences were obtained from PBMCs. The sequence was obtained from a woman in her forties or fifties in good health and CMV-seronegative. V is TRBV27 and J is TRBJ1-1, with D tentatively TRBD1 (5 bases). The CDR3 reads CASSQWGGTTEAFF. In DNA form, the CDR3 reads TGTGCCAGCTCTCAGTGGGGAGGGACCACTGAAGCTTTCTTT.